Given below is one T cell receptor (beta chain) in context. The antigen is not known. This sample was included in a study of cytomegalovirus exposure and HLA in healthy donors. V lost 1 base, J lost 9 bases, and 15 bases lay in between. The CDR3 covers 15 residues. Germline V CDR1 and CDR2: SGHTA, FQGNSA. PCR amplification relied on 60 Vbeta primers (plus 13 Jbeta primers). Only in-frame clones appear in the TCRdb table, and some are missing; sequencing was by immunoSEQ multiplex PCR. This table holds some 160,000 clones, roughly 80% found once. Study-level points and caveats: There were a few CMV-associated chains whose specificity for CMV antigens was confirmed in vitro.

The receptor was isolated from a male donor in good health and CMV-seropositive. The rearrangement uses TRBV7-2 and TRBJ2-2; D call uncertain. The sample consisted of PBMCs. The CDR3 DNA follows: TGTGCCAGCAGCTTAGATATCGTCGCTAAATGGGAGCTGTTTTTT. Its translation is CASSLDIVAKWELFF.